This T cell receptor (beta chain) stems from a study of cytomegalovirus exposure and HLA in healthy donors. There are 16 residues in the CDR3. The V gene lost 0 bases and the J gene lost 1 base, with 13 bases spanning the gap. Germline V lookup: CDR1 SGHDT, CDR2 YYEEEE. This PCR relied on a set of 60 Vbeta primers and 13 Jbeta primers. Original data processing: Roughly 11 million shared chains were among the 80 million or so unique TCR beta chains that a later analysis counted. The table came from immunoSEQ multiplex PCR; TCRdb's copy has only in-frame clones and leaves some out. Clonal size and the V and J genes are those of that table, whereas D and trimming came from the DNA. This repertoire shows 220,000 or so clones, about 77% found once; its top ten account for roughly 1.9%. This clone was seen only a few times.

The chain is built from TRBV5-6 and TRBJ2-5; tentative D call: TRBD2 (7 bases). This sequence originates from a woman in her twenties or thirties in good health and CMV-seronegative. The material sequenced was PBMCs. CDR3 nucleotide sequence: TGTGCCAGCAGCTTGGTAGGGGGAGGGATCCAAGAGACCCAGTACTTC. It specifies CASSLVGGGIQETQYF.